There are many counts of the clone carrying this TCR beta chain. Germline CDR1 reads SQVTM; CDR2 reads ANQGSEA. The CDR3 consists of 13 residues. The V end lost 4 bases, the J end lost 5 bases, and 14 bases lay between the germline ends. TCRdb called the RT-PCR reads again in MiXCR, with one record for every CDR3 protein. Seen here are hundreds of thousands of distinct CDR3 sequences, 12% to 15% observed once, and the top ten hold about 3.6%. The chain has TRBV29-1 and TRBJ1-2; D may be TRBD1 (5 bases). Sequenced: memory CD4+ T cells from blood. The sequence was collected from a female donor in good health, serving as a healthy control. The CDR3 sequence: CSVGRDGRYGYTF. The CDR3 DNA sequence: TGCAGCGTTGGCAGGGACGGCCGTTATGGCTACACCTTC.